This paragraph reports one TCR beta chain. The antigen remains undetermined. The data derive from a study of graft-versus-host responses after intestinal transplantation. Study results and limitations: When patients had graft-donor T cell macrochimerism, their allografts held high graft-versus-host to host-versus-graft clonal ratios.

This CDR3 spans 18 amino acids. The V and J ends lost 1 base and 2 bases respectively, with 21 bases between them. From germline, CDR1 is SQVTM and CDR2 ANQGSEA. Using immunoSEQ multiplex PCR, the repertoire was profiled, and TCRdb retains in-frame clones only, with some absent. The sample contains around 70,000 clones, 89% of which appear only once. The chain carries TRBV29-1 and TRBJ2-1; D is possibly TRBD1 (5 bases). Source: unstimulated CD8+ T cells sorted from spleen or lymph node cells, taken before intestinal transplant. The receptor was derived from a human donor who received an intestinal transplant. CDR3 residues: CSVEGDIWGPDTYNEQFF. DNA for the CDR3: TGCAGCGTTGAAGGCGATATTTGGGGCCCGGACACCTACAATGAGCAGTTCTTC.